The clone carrying this T cell receptor (beta chain) was detected only a few times. Its antigen is unknown. The sample is drawn from a study of post-analysis software for immune sequencing data. Points from the study as a whole: Strong co-clustering by F measure was evident for samples that had been prepared in the same batch. In patients, 4 to 6 TRBV segments were more frequent than in controls, with TRBV5-6, TRBV5-1 and TRBV20-1 among them.

Every TCR beta cDNA library bore unique molecular identifiers. A single record per CDR3 protein comes from TCRdb applying MiXCR to the PCR reads. The table records a few hundred thousand distinct CDR3 sequences, around 33% of them present only once. The germline CDR1 and CDR2 sequences are SGHTS and YDEGEE. The CDR3 runs 17 residues. Between the trimmed V and J ends, which lost 2 bases and 0 bases, there was a span of 12 bases. The clonotype originates from a girl between 10 and 17 years old with multiple sclerosis. What was sequenced was blood. This sequence joins TRBV5-8 and TRBJ2-6; no clear D. The CDR3 here is CASSFSATSSGANVLTF. As DNA, the CDR3 is TGTGCCAGCAGCTTCAGTGCTACGAGCTCTGGGGCCAACGTCCTGACTTTC.